This TCR beta chain was recorded in a study of human T cells and chemical hapten exposure. Study as a whole: Skin on the upper inner arm, about 2 cm by about 2 cm in size, was sensitized with 2% DPC.

The sample's time point: patch test 1, 2 weeks after DPC sensitization. Treatment noted: therapeutic diphenylcyclopropenone sensitization with weekly scalp DPC. The CDR3 runs 17 residues. Germline CDR1 and CDR2: SGHNT and YYREEE (reference sequence). V was clipped by 5 bases and J by 0 bases, with 17 bases between them. TCRdb re-called the RACE reads with MiXCR, one entry per CDR3 protein. In the table there are 90,000 or so distinct CDR3 sequences, about 10% of which are singletons. V usage is TRBV5-4 and J usage is TRBJ2-2; D is possibly TRBD1 or TRBD2 (6 bases each). This clonotype originated in a man in his forties with alopecia areata. Some clones in this sample may be carry-over from other donors' samples. Sequenced here: whole blood, sampled in connection with sensitization to the hapten diphenylcyclopropenone (DPC). CDR3 loop: CASSRSRGTPNTGELFF. CDR3 DNA sequence: TGTGCCAGCAGTCGATCCCGCGGGACACCGAACACCGGGGAGCTGTTTTTT. The full variable domain, its missing parts supplied by reference TRBV5-4 and TRBJ2-2, is ETGVTQSPTHLIKTRGQQVTLRCSSQSGHNTVSWYQQALGQGPQFIFQYYREEENGRGNFPPRFSGLQFPNYSSELNVNALELDDSALYLCASSRSRGTPNTGELFFGEGSRLTVL.